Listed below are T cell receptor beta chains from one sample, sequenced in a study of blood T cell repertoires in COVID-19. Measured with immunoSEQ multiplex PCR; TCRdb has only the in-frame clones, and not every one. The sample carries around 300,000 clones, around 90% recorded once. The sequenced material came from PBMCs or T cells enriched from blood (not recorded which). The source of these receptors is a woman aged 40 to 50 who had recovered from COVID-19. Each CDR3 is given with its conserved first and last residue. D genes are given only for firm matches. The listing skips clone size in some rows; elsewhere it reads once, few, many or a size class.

CDR3: CSVGQGRNQPQHF
DNA: TGCAGCGTTGGACAGGGCCGCAATCAGCCCCAGCATTTT
size: NA
J: TRBJ1-5
V: TRBV29-1
D: TRBD1

CDR3: CASTVQGPENTEAFF
DNA: TGCGCCAGCACAGTACAGGGGCCGGAGAACACTGAAGCTTTCTTT
size: NA
J: TRBJ1-1
V: TRBV5-1
D: TRBD1

CDR3: CASSIFLAGGNNEQFF
DNA: TGTGCCAGTAGTATCTTCCTAGCGGGGGGGAACAATGAGCAGTTCTTC
size: once
J: TRBJ2-1
V: TRBV19
D: TRBD2

CDR3: CASSRGWDRVDGYTF
DNA: TGTGCCAGCAGCAGGGGATGGGACAGGGTGGATGGCTACACCTTC
size: NA
J: TRBJ1-2
V: TRBV9
D: TRBD1

CDR3: CASSLARLAGAETQYF
DNA: TGTGCCAGCAGCTTAGCGCGGCTAGCGGGGGCGGAGACCCAGTACTTC
size: NA
J: TRBJ2-5
V: TRBV7-8
D: TRBD2

CDR3: CASSEGSSVYYGYTF
DNA: TGTGCCAGCAGTGAAGGTAGCAGTGTCTACTATGGCTACACCTTC
size: NA
J: TRBJ1-2
V: TRBV6-1
D: NA

CDR3: CASSIARLAFNEQYF
DNA: TGTGCCAGTAGTATAGCTCGGCTAGCGTTCAACGAGCAGTACTTC
size: NA
J: TRBJ2-7
V: TRBV19
D: NA

CDR3: CASSFGLAGAPEQYF
DNA: TGTGCCAGCAGCTTCGGACTAGCGGGAGCCCCCGAGCAGTACTTC
size: NA
J: TRBJ2-7
V: TRBV11-2
D: TRBD2

CDR3: CASSSTGTGGYTF
DNA: TGTGCCAGCAGTTCCACCGGGACAGGTGGCTACACCTTC
size: NA
J: TRBJ1-2
V: TRBV27
D: TRBD1

CDR3: CASSFAGGLDEQFF
DNA: TGTGCCAGCAGCTTCGCCGGGGGGCTCGATGAGCAGTTCTTC
size: NA
J: TRBJ2-1
V: TRBV7-6
D: NA

CDR3: CASAPPTNEKLFF
DNA: TGTGCCAGCGCGCCCCCAACTAATGAAAAACTGTTTTTT
size: NA
J: TRBJ1-4
V: TRBV16
D: NA

CDR3: CASSIDLGGNEQFF
DNA: TGTGCCAGTAGTATAGACCTGGGCGGGAATGAGCAGTTCTTC
size: once
J: TRBJ2-1
V: TRBV19
D: NA

CDR3: CASREQVSYGYTF
DNA: TGTGCCAGCAGAGAACAGGTTTCCTATGGCTACACCTTC
size: NA
J: TRBJ1-2
V: TRBV2
D: NA

CDR3: CASSFRGGANEVAGANVLTF
DNA: TGCGCCAGCAGCTTCAGAGGGGGCGCGAATGAGGTCGCTGGGGCCAACGTCCTGACTTTC
size: once
J: TRBJ2-6
V: TRBV5-1
D: TRBD1

CDR3: CASSYQQVNTEAFF
DNA: TGTGCCAGCAGTTACCAGCAGGTGAACACTGAAGCTTTCTTT
size: NA
J: TRBJ1-1
V: TRBV6-5
D: NA

CDR3: CASSPPGTGGFSGQPQHF
DNA: TGTGCCAGTAGTCCGCCCGGGACAGGGGGTTTCTCCGGGCAGCCCCAGCATTTT
size: NA
J: TRBJ1-5
V: TRBV19
D: TRBD1

CDR3: CASSYSAGGTYNEQFF
DNA: TGTGCCAGCAGTTACAGCGCAGGAGGTACCTACAATGAGCAGTTCTTC
size: NA
J: TRBJ2-1
V: TRBV6-5
D: NA

CDR3: CASSRGQGPINYNEQFF
DNA: TGCGCCAGCAGCCGGGGACAGGGACCCATTAACTACAATGAGCAGTTCTTC
size: NA
J: TRBJ2-1
V: TRBV4-1
D: TRBD1

CDR3: CASSLVGLAGDNEQFF
DNA: TGTGCCAGCAGCTTGGTGGGTCTAGCGGGAGACAATGAGCAGTTCTTC
size: NA
J: TRBJ2-1
V: TRBV5-4
D: TRBD2

CDR3: CASSPKWGTEDGYTF
DNA: TGTGCCAGCTCACCAAAGTGGGGGACAGAGGATGGCTACACCTTC
size: NA
J: TRBJ1-2
V: TRBV18
D: TRBD1

CDR3: CASTFGTGTQYF
DNA: TGTGCCAGCACCTTTGGGACTGGGACCCAGTACTTC
size: NA
J: TRBJ2-5
V: TRBV12-3/TRBV12-4
D: NA

CDR3: CASSLGQGEEKLFF
DNA: TGTGCCAGCAGCTTAGGGCAGGGTGAAGAAAAACTGTTTTTT
size: NA
J: TRBJ1-4
V: TRBV7-9
D: NA

CDR3: CASSPGTSGEQYF
DNA: TGTGCCAGCAGCCCCGGGACTAGCGGCGAGCAGTACTTC
size: NA
J: TRBJ2-7
V: TRBV7-2
D: TRBD2

CDR3: CASSPSSGSSYNEQFF
DNA: TGTGCCAGCTCACCATCAAGCGGGAGCTCCTACAATGAGCAGTTCTTC
size: NA
J: TRBJ2-1
V: TRBV18
D: TRBD2

CDR3: CASSQDFGQINYGYTF
DNA: TGCGCCAGCAGCCAAGATTTTGGACAGATTAACTATGGCTACACCTTC
size: NA
J: TRBJ1-2
V: TRBV4-1
D: NA

CDR3: CASTPDRALVWNEQYF
DNA: TGTGCCAGCACCCCTGACAGGGCCCTGGTTTGGAACGAGCAGTACTTC
size: few
J: TRBJ2-7
V: TRBV5-8
D: TRBD1

CDR3: CASSQGPQNTGELFF
DNA: TGCGCCAGCAGCCAAGGCCCACAAAACACCGGGGAGCTGTTTTTT
size: NA
J: TRBJ2-2
V: TRBV4-1
D: NA

CDR3: CASSLVPGASGSYEQYF
DNA: TGCGCCAGCAGCTTGGTGCCAGGGGCGTCCGGTTCCTACGAGCAGTACTTC
size: NA
J: TRBJ2-7
V: TRBV5-1
D: NA

CDR3: CASSYSRPGANTEAFF
DNA: TGTGCCAGCAGTTACTCCCGTCCAGGGGCGAACACTGAAGCTTTCTTT
size: few
J: TRBJ1-1
V: TRBV6-6
D: NA

CDR3: CASMRTPLNTEAFF
DNA: TGTGCCAGCATGCGTACCCCCCTGAACACTGAAGCTTTCTTT
size: NA
J: TRBJ1-1
V: TRBV6-5
D: NA

CDR3: CAISEQANYGYTF
DNA: TGTGCCATCAGTGAACAGGCGAACTATGGCTACACCTTC
size: NA
J: TRBJ1-2
V: TRBV10-3
D: NA

CDR3: CASSSGQGRETQYF
DNA: TGTGCCAGCAGCTCGGGACAGGGGAGGGAGACCCAGTACTTC
size: NA
J: TRBJ2-5
V: TRBV7-2
D: TRBD1

CDR3: CASRQPGLAYSYEQYF
DNA: TGTGCCAGCAGACAGCCGGGACTAGCGTATTCCTACGAGCAGTACTTC
size: NA
J: TRBJ2-7
V: TRBV10-3
D: TRBD2

CDR3: CASSEVRGRGNIQYF
DNA: TGTGCCAGCAGTGAAGTACGGGGCAGGGGAAACATTCAGTACTTC
size: NA
J: TRBJ2-4
V: TRBV2
D: NA

CDR3: CASSSDRTGRNTEAFF
DNA: TGTGCCAGCAGCTCGGATCGGACAGGGAGGAACACTGAAGCTTTCTTT
size: NA
J: TRBJ1-1
V: TRBV5-4
D: TRBD1

CDR3: CASSLTGSYNSPLHF
DNA: TGTGCCAGCAGTTTAACAGGCTCTTATAATTCACCCCTCCACTTT
size: NA
J: TRBJ1-6
V: TRBV27
D: NA

CDR3: CASSVVRLAGGVTDTQYF
DNA: TGTGCCAGCAGCGTCGTTCGACTAGCGGGGGGGGTCACAGATACGCAGTATTTT
size: NA
J: TRBJ2-3
V: TRBV11-2
D: TRBD2

CDR3: CASSLASSGNTIYF
DNA: TGTGCCAGCAGCTTGGCCAGCTCTGGAAACACCATATATTTT
size: NA
J: TRBJ1-3
V: TRBV5-8
D: NA

CDR3: CASKAGGSNQPQHF
DNA: TGTGCCAGCAAGGCGGGGGGAAGCAATCAGCCCCAGCATTTT
size: NA
J: TRBJ1-5
V: TRBV5-6
D: NA

CDR3: CASSQPTSGLNEQFF
DNA: TGTGCCAGCAGCCAGCCGACTAGCGGGCTAAATGAGCAGTTCTTC
size: NA
J: TRBJ2-1
V: TRBV7-3
D: TRBD2

CDR3: CASSPQGGNTEAFF
DNA: TGTGCCAGCTCACCCCAGGGGGGTAACACTGAAGCTTTCTTT
size: NA
J: TRBJ1-1
V: TRBV18
D: TRBD1

CDR3: CASSLASSYNEQFF
DNA: TGTGCCAGCAGCTTAGCATCCAGCTACAATGAGCAGTTCTTC
size: NA
J: TRBJ2-1
V: TRBV7-9
D: NA

CDR3: CASSEQFNRAPNYGYTF
DNA: TGTGCCAGCAGCGAACAATTTAACAGGGCCCCTAACTATGGCTACACCTTC
size: once
J: TRBJ1-2
V: TRBV27
D: NA

CDR3: CASSLGQLQETQYF
DNA: TGTGCCAGCAGCCTAGGACAGCTACAAGAGACCCAGTACTTC
size: NA
J: TRBJ2-5
V: TRBV6-5
D: NA

CDR3: CASSVAPHPQGGQETQYF
DNA: TGTGCCAGCAGCGTAGCCCCTCACCCACAGGGGGGCCAAGAGACCCAGTACTTC
size: once
J: TRBJ2-5
V: TRBV9
D: TRBD1

CDR3: CASSPAAEAFF
DNA: TGTGCCAGCAGCCCGGCGGCTGAAGCTTTCTTT
size: NA
J: TRBJ1-1
V: TRBV7-2
D: NA

CDR3: CASREGQPYTEAFF
DNA: TGCGCCAGCAGAGAAGGACAGCCCTACACTGAAGCTTTCTTT
size: NA
J: TRBJ1-1
V: TRBV5-1
D: NA

CDR3: CAWSGDSERPQHF
DNA: TGTGCCTGGAGTGGGGACAGCGAGCGGCCCCAGCATTTT
size: once
J: TRBJ1-5
V: TRBV30
D: TRBD1

CDR3: CASSQETGAYTEAFF
DNA: TGCGCCAGCAGCCAAGAAACAGGGGCCTACACTGAAGCTTTCTTT
size: few
J: TRBJ1-1
V: TRBV5-1
D: TRBD1

CDR3: CASSYDRSRTEAFF
DNA: TGTGCCAGCAGTTACGACAGGTCGAGGACTGAAGCTTTCTTT
size: NA
J: TRBJ1-1
V: TRBV6-5
D: NA

CDR3: CAWSGREAGTYEQYF
DNA: TGTGCCTGGAGTGGAAGGGAAGCGGGAACCTACGAGCAGTACTTC
size: NA
J: TRBJ2-7
V: TRBV30
D: TRBD2

CDR3: CASSRRGESDTQYF
DNA: TGTGCCAGCAGCCGCCGGGGGGAATCAGATACGCAGTATTTT
size: NA
J: TRBJ2-3
V: TRBV7-2
D: TRBD2

CDR3: CATPGTEPNTGELFF
DNA: TGTGCCACACCTGGGACAGAGCCGAACACCGGGGAGCTGTTTTTT
size: NA
J: TRBJ2-2
V: TRBV24-1
D: TRBD1

CDR3: CASSLNNLLAGNNEQFF
DNA: TGTGCCAGCTCACTCAACAATTTACTAGCGGGGAACAATGAGCAGTTCTTC
size: once
J: TRBJ2-1
V: TRBV18
D: TRBD2